A single sample is the source of the 5 T cell receptor beta chains below, sequenced in a study of blood T cell repertoires in COVID-19. The assay was immunoSEQ multiplex PCR, and TCRdb's table has in-frame clones only and misses some. The sample records under 250,000 clones, about four fifths being singletons. The sample was peripheral blood. All receptors derive from a woman aged 40 to 50 who had recovered from COVID-19.

The CDR3 nucleotides read TGTGCCAGCAGTGACAGGGGTTTGGGGTATGGCTACACCTTC. It yields the protein CASSDRGLGYGYTF. The gene calls are TRBV6-1 and TRBJ1-2; D possibly corresponds to TRBD1 (6 bases). CDR1 is MNHNS, CDR2 SASEGT, per germline. This CDR3 is built from 14 residues. V was clipped by 3 bases and J by 5 bases, with 13 bases between them.

The V and J genes are TRBV7-2 and TRBJ2-7; 7 bases are a match to TRBD1. Trimming cost V 4 bases and J 6 bases; bases outside gene matches: 6. The CDR3 loop spans 13 amino acids. Germline CDR1 and CDR2: SGHTA and FQGNSA. Here the CDR3 reads CASSSSNRGEQYF. Here the CDR3 DNA reads TGTGCCAGCAGCTCAAGCAACAGGGGCGAGCAGTACTTC. The entire variable domain, with the rest obtained from reference TRBV7-2 and TRBJ2-7, is as follows: GAGVSQSPSNKVTEKGKDVELRCDPISGHTALYWYRQSLGQGLEFLIYFQGNSAPDKSGLPSDRFSAERTGGSVSTLTIQRTQQEDSAVYLCASSSSNRGEQYFGPGTRLTVT.

The chain has TRBV3-1 (or the pseudogene TRBV3-2) and TRBJ2-5; 12 bases are a match to TRBD2. This CDR3 is 16 amino acids long. J gave up 5 bases and V 0 bases, and 4 bases lay outside the gene matches. Germline-derived CDR1 and CDR2 are LGHDT and YNNKEL (reference sequence). The CDR3 is CASSQDRLAGEETQYF. CDR3 bases: TGTGCCAGCAGCCAAGATAGACTAGCGGGGGAGGAGACCCAGTACTTC.

The V and J genes are TRBV5-5 and TRBJ1-1; 8 bases are shared with TRBD1. Losses at the gene ends were 0 bases for V and 5 bases for J; bases not matched to a gene: 3. The CDR3 loop spans 14 amino acids. CDR1 and CDR2 from the germline V gene are SGHKS and YYEKEE (reference sequence). CDR3 residues: CASSLGTGWTEAFF. The CDR3, as DNA: TGTGCCAGCAGCTTGGGGACAGGGTGGACTGAAGCTTTCTTT. Combining the CDR3 with reference TRBV5-5 and TRBJ1-1 gives the whole variable domain DAGVTQSPTHLIKTRGQQVTLRCSPISGHKSVSWYQQVLGQGPQFIFQYYEKEERGRGNFPDRFSARQFPNYSSELNVNALLLGDSALYLCASSLGTGWTEAFFGQGTRLTVV.

The chain recombines TRBV12-3 or TRBV12-4 with TRBJ1-5; D uncertain. V lost 9 bases to trimming and J lost 3 bases, with 9 bases between them. The CDR3 is made up of 12 amino acids. The CDR3 region is CASTRDNQPQHF. The CDR3 DNA reads TGTGCCAGTACCCGGGACAATCAGCCCCAGCATTTT.